The 26 T cell receptor beta chains in this list originate from one sample, sequenced in a study of cytomegalovirus exposure and HLA in healthy donors (dated by TCRdb to the late 2010s). The receptor library was made with the immunoSEQ multiplex PCR assay. TCRdb mirrors the immuneACCESS table, restricted to in-frame sequences. Some clones are absent from its copies; in checked studies, under half trace to an unresolved V gene, and the reason for the others is unknown. Counted in this sample were approximately 120,000 clones; approximately 88% of them appeared once. Roughly 2% of the sample goes to the ten largest clones. Sequences were obtained from PBMCs. Every receptor here comes from a woman in her late teens or twenties in good health and CMV-seronegative.

The chain links TRBV6-1 to TRBJ2-7; tentative D call: TRBD1 (6 bases). There are 13 residues in the CDR3. Germline CDR1 is MNHNS and CDR2 is SASEGT. Trimming removed 7 bases from V and 3 bases from J, with 13 bases in between. DNA of the CDR3: TGTGCCAGCACTCACAGGGTTGGCTACGAGCAGTACTTC. This gives the protein CASTHRVGYEQYF.

The chain employs TRBV6-1 and TRBJ2-5; D is perhaps TRBD2 (5 bases). The germline V gene has CDR1 MNHNS and CDR2 SASEGT. V was trimmed by 3 bases and J by 7 bases, leaving 12 bases between them. The CDR3 extends over 13 amino acids. The DNA for the CDR3 is TGTGCCAGCAGTGACTGGGGAGAGGGGACCCAGTACTTC. This translates into CASSDWGEGTQYF.

The chain has TRBV28 and TRBJ2-7, with 7 bases lining up with TRBD2. Germline V gives CDR1 MDHEN, CDR2 SYDVKM. V shed 3 bases and J 2 bases; nucleotides not matched to a gene: 4. The CDR3 consists of 14 residues. Here the CDR3 DNA reads TGTGCCAGCAGTTTGCGGGAGTCACCCTACGAGCAGTACTTC. This encodes CASSLRESPYEQYF.

The CDR3 bases are TGTGCCAGCAGTTTATTTAATGCCGGGGAGCTGTTTTTT. Residues: CASSLFNAGELFF. V gene TRBV27 combines with J gene TRBJ2-2; D gene uncertain. The length of the CDR3 is 13 residues. Trimming shortened V by 1 base and J by 6 bases, and 6 bases separated the two germline ends. Germline loops: CDR1 MNHEY, CDR2 SMNVEV (reference sequence).

The chain is built from TRBV7-9 and TRBJ2-1; D unclear. Trimming cost V 5 bases and J 1 base, with 15 bases left between them. The CDR3 covers 16 residues. CDR1 and CDR2 from the germline V gene are SEHNR and FQNEAQ (reference sequence). CDR3 sequence: CASSLPPGSSYNEQFF. Written as DNA, the CDR3 is TGTGCCAGCAGCCTCCCCCCCGGGTCGTCCTACAATGAGCAGTTCTTC.

V gene TRBV27 combines with J gene TRBJ1-5, with a possible D match to TRBD1 (6 bases). Germline V gene lookup returns CDR1 MNHEY and CDR2 SMNVEV (reference sequence). V gave up 2 bases and J gave up 3 bases, with 14 bases separating them. The CDR3 consists of 16 residues. The CDR3 DNA is TGTGCCAGCAGTTTAGGGGGAAGGGGGAACAATCAGCCCCAGCATTTT. Residues: CASSLGGRGNNQPQHF.

This rearrangement joins TRBV2 to TRBJ2-3; 10 bases are a match to TRBD1. CDR3 size: 15 residues. The V gene's germline CDR1 is SNHLY and CDR2 FYNNEI. After removal of 4 bases from V and 1 base from J, the junction contained 2 bases not matched to a gene. The CDR3 coding sequence is TGTGCCAGCAGTGGAGGGACAGGGGGCACAGATACGCAGTATTTT. Its protein is CASSGGTGGTDTQYF.

This clone was observed once. The chain carries TRBV5-1 and TRBJ2-7; possible D gene TRBD2, 6 bases. V lost 0 bases and J lost 5, with 12 bases in between. Germline loops: CDR1 SGHRS, CDR2 YFSETQ. There are 14 residues in the CDR3. The CDR3 spells CASSLVEGYNEQYF. In DNA form, the CDR3 reads TGCGCCAGCAGCTTGGTGGAGGGGTATAACGAGCAGTACTTC.

The CDR3 sequence: CASSSHRVQEEGPGQPQHF. CDR3 in DNA: TGTGCCAGCAGTTCTCACCGGGTTCAGGAAGAGGGTCCAGGTCAGCCCCAGCATTTT. This chain joins TRBV28 and TRBJ1-5; D is unclear. CDR1 and CDR2 from the germline V gene are MDHEN and SYDVKM. The V end was cut by 4 bases, the J end by 6 bases, with 28 bases between. The CDR3 has 19 residues.

The chain carries TRBV18 and TRBJ2-3; D not certain. CDR1 is KGHSH and CDR2 is LQKENI in the germline V gene. Between the trimmed V and J ends, which lost 2 bases and 4 bases, there was a span of 16 bases. CDR3 size: 16 residues. CDR3 residues: CASSPNVLAVADTQYF. DNA for the CDR3: TGTGCCAGCTCACCAAACGTTTTAGCTGTCGCAGATACGCAGTATTTT. Full variable domain (rest looked up from reference TRBV18 and TRBJ2-3): NAGVMQNPRHLVRRRGQEARLRCSPMKGHSHVYWYRQLPEEGLKFMVYLQKENIIDESGMPKERFSAEFPKEGPSILRIQQVVRGDSAAYFCASSPNVLAVADTQYFGPGTRLTVL.

This chain joins TRBV6-1 and TRBJ2-7; 7 nucleotides align to TRBD1. The CDR3 spans 14 residues. After removal of 5 bases from V and 5 bases from J, the junction contained 9 bases not matched to a gene. Per germline, CDR1 MNHNS and CDR2 SASEGT. CDR3 sequence: CASSPRDSSNEQYF. The CDR3 nucleotides read TGTGCCAGCAGTCCTCGGGACAGCTCGAACGAGCAGTACTTC.

This clone was recorded only once. The genes are TRBV7-6 and TRBJ1-2; D is unclear. In germline, CDR1 is SGHVS, CDR2 FNYEAQ. The germline V and J ends were trimmed by 4 bases and 7 bases, with 13 bases remaining between them. CDR3 length: 13 amino acids. CDR3 in amino acids: CASSSFGRGGYTF. CDR3 sequence (DNA): TGTGCCAGCAGCTCCTTCGGGAGAGGTGGCTACACCTTC.

This clone was picked up one time. The chain joins TRBV11-2 to TRBJ2-1; D is uncertain. Germline CDR1 reads SGHAT; CDR2 reads FQNNGV. The CDR3 has 15 amino acids. V gave up 5 bases and J gave up 3 bases, with 14 bases separating them. This CDR3 is CASSRGTAFYNEQFF. CDR3 in DNA: TGTGCCAGCAGCCGCGGAACCGCTTTCTACAATGAGCAGTTCTTC.

The chain links TRBV2 to TRBJ1-2; D uncertain. The germline V and J ends were trimmed by 6 bases and 4 bases, with 9 bases remaining between them. From germline, CDR1 is SNHLY and CDR2 FYNNEI. This CDR3 comprises 12 residues. DNA for the CDR3: TGTGCCAGCAGCGCTGGGCTCTATGGCTACACCTTC. Translation: CASSAGLYGYTF.

This clone occurred once. The chain combines TRBV27 with TRBJ2-7; D unresolved. The germline V gene has CDR1 MNHEY and CDR2 SMNVEV (reference sequence). This CDR3 is built from 14 residues. Trimming removed 3 bases at V and 5 bases at J, with 14 bases between. The DNA for the CDR3 is TGTGCCAGCAGTTTCTGGCGGAGCCTAGACGAGCAGTACTTC. It encodes CASSFWRSLDEQYF.

CDR3 nucleotides: TGTGCCAGCAGCCAGGGACAGTACAATGAGCAGTTCTTC. It is translated as CASSQGQYNEQFF. The V gene is TRBV9, the J gene TRBJ2-1; 7 bases are shared with TRBD1. V dropped 4 bases and J dropped 4; count of bases not matched to a gene: 2. This CDR3 spans 13 amino acids. Germline CDR1 reads SGDLS; CDR2 reads YYNGEE.

The V call is TRBV5-6, the J call TRBJ2-3; 11 nucleotides agree with TRBD2. CDR1 and CDR2 from the germline V gene are SGHDT and YYEEEE. The CDR3 spans 15 residues. V shed 0 bases, J shed 5 bases, and the junction held 2 bases outside the gene matches. CDR3 sequence (DNA): TGTGCCAGCAGCTTGGAGCTAGCGGGAGGAGATACGCAGTATTTT. Its protein is CASSLELAGGDTQYF.

This clone turned up a few times. The chain joins TRBV19 to TRBJ1-5; TRBD1 matches 7 bases. This CDR3 region has 15 residues. The V segment lost 3 bases and the J segment 4 bases; nucleotides outside the gene matches: 6. Germline CDR1 LNHDA, CDR2 SQIVND (reference sequence). Written as DNA, the CDR3 is TGTGCCAGTAGTATCGGGACAGCTCCTAATCAGCCCCAGCATTTT. Its translation is CASSIGTAPNQPQHF.

The chain combines TRBV19 with TRBJ2-3; D is undetermined. CDR3 size: 15 residues. Trimming cost V 3 bases and J 0 bases, with 10 bases left between them. CDR1 and CDR2 from the germline V gene are LNHDA and SQIVND (reference sequence). The CDR3 DNA reads as TGTGCCAGTAGTATGGCAGGCCTAAGCACAGATACGCAGTATTTT. Translating gives CASSMAGLSTDTQYF.

The rearrangement links TRBV5-1 to TRBJ2-7, with D tentatively TRBD2 (5 bases). CDR1 SGHRS and CDR2 YFSETQ come from the germline V gene. This CDR3 region has 16 residues. Trimming shortened V by 4 bases and J by 0 bases, and 17 bases separated the two germline ends. The CDR3 spells CASSTDRTGSSYEQYF. The CDR3 DNA is TGCGCCAGCAGCACGGACCGGACGGGAAGCTCCTACGAGCAGTACTTC.

The table lists this clone with a count of one. The V and J genes are TRBV28 and TRBJ2-5; possible D gene TRBD2, 5 bases. CDR1 and CDR2 from the germline V gene are MDHEN and SYDVKM. The CDR3 contains 14 residues. V lost 2 bases and J 5 bases, leaving 12 bases between the germline ends. The CDR3 DNA sequence: TGTGCCAGCAGTTTAGGGCTAGCTCGCGAGACCCAGTACTTC. This translates into CASSLGLARETQYF.

The V and J genes are TRBV14 and TRBJ2-7, with D maybe TRBD1 (6 bases). Trimming cost V 2 bases and J 3 bases, with 17 bases left between them. The CDR3 sequence is 16 residues long. Germline V gives CDR1 SGHDN, CDR2 FVKESK. Here the CDR3 DNA reads TGTGCCAGCAGCCAAACGAGAGGGGGTATTATCTACGAGCAGTACTTC. The encoded protein is CASSQTRGGIIYEQYF.

The chain combines TRBV27 with TRBJ2-2; D is possibly TRBD1 (6 bases). The germline V and J ends were trimmed by 3 bases and 0 bases, with 11 bases remaining between them. CDR1 and CDR2 from the germline V gene are MNHEY and SMNVEV (reference sequence). The CDR3 is 16 residues long. CDR3 sequence: CASSFMRTANTGELFF. In nucleotides, the CDR3 is TGTGCCAGCAGTTTTATGAGGACAGCGAACACCGGGGAGCTGTTTTTT.

The chain couples TRBV19 to TRBJ2-1; 7 bases are a match to TRBD2. Per the germline V gene, CDR1 is LNHDA and CDR2 is SQIVND (reference sequence). The CDR3 is 15 amino acids. V trimming: 6 bases; J trimming: 1 base; junction bases outside the gene matches: 6. This CDR3 is CASRPTSLSYNEQFF. The CDR3, as DNA: TGTGCCAGTAGGCCGACTAGCCTTTCCTACAATGAGCAGTTCTTC.

V usage is TRBV5-1 and J usage is TRBJ2-7; D unclear. CDR1 is SGHRS and CDR2 is YFSETQ in the germline V gene. Between the trimmed V and J ends, which lost 0 bases and 10 bases, there was a span of 11 bases. This CDR3 has 12 amino acids. Here the CDR3 DNA reads TGCGCCAGCAGCTTGGAGTCAGGAACACAGTACTTC. Translated, it gives CASSLESGTQYF. Combining the CDR3 with reference TRBV5-1 and TRBJ2-7 gives the whole variable domain KAGVTQTPRYLIKTRGQQVTLSCSPISGHRSVSWYQQTPGQGLQFLFEYFSETQRNKGNFPGRFSGRQFSNSRSEMNVSTLELGDSALYLCASSLESGTQYFGPGTRLTVT.

This chain connects TRBV11-2 to TRBJ2-7, with D tentatively TRBD1 (5 bases). The ends were cut back, 6 bases at V and 5 bases at J, with 17 bases in the middle. This CDR3 comprises 14 residues. CDR1 is SGHAT, CDR2 FQNNGV, per germline. In nucleotides, the CDR3 is TGTGCCAGCAGTAAGCACAGGATCCGCCACGAGCAGTACTTC. Encoded protein: CASSKHRIRHEQYF.